Listed here are 29 T cell receptor beta chains from one sample, sequenced in a study of cytomegalovirus exposure and HLA in healthy donors. PCR amplification relied on 60 Vbeta primers (plus 13 Jbeta primers). Data came from immunoSEQ multiplex PCR; TCRdb stores just in-frame clones and leaves some out. This table holds some 51,000 clones. Sequencing used PBMCs. These receptors were obtained from a man in his fifties or sixties in good health and CMV-seropositive.

The chain recombines TRBV19 with TRBJ1-3; a possible D gene is TRBD1 (5 bases). This CDR3 has 16 residues. Deletions cut 1 base from V and 4 bases from J, with 14 bases between. Germline V gene data show CDR1 as LNHDA and CDR2 as SQIVND (reference sequence). The DNA of the CDR3 is TGTGCCAGTAGTATAGGACAGAGAGCTCTCGGAAACACCATATATTTT. The encoded protein is CASSIGQRALGNTIYF. The full variable domain, in which reference TRBV19 and TRBJ1-3 provide the parts outside the CDR3, is DGGITQSPKYLFRKEGQNVTLSCEQNLNHDAMYWYRQDPGQGLRLIYYSQIVNDFQKGDIAEGYSVSREKKESFPLTVTSAQKNPTAFYLCASSIGQRALGNTIYFGEGSWLTVV.

CDR3 DNA sequence: TGTGCCAGCAGTCTAACAGGGGGGATTGTAGAGACCCAGTACTTC. This encodes CASSLTGGIVETQYF. The chain recombines TRBV28 with TRBJ2-5, with 8 bases fitting TRBD1. The length of the CDR3 is 15 residues. Per germline, CDR1 MDHEN and CDR2 SYDVKM. Trimming cost V 5 bases and J 4 bases; bases outside gene matches: 9.

V usage is TRBV27 and J usage is TRBJ2-3, with TRBD2 identical over 9 bases. This CDR3 is built from 15 residues. In germline, CDR1 is MNHEY, CDR2 SMNVEV (reference sequence). The junction had 6 bases not matched to a gene; V was cut back by 5 bases and J by 3 bases. The DNA of the CDR3 is TGTGCCAGCAGTCCCAGCGGGAGGTCGACAGATACGCAGTATTTT. Encoded protein: CASSPSGRSTDTQYF.

The chain has TRBV10-3 and TRBJ2-7; TRBD2 matches at 9 bases. Unmatched junction bases numbered 4, after V lost 0 bases and J lost 13 bases. Germline CDR1 and CDR2: ENHRY and SYGVKD. The CDR3 consists of 12 residues. The DNA of the CDR3 is TGTGCCATCAGTGAGTCCGCGGGGGGGGTTTACTTC. The encoded protein is CAISESAGGVYF.

The chain links TRBV9 to TRBJ1-1; TRBD1 agrees at 7 bases. This CDR3 comprises 23 residues. Germline trimming cut 0 bases from V and 11 bases from J; bases unmatched to any gene: 37. The germline V gene has CDR1 SGDLS and CDR2 YYNGEE. In DNA, the CDR3 is TGTGCCAGCAGCGTAGATCCTCGGGACAGCCTTGGGTTCCTTCCCGGCAGCCTTGGAGGGGCTTTCTTT. It codes for CASSVDPRDSLGFLPGSLGGAFF.

The chain joins TRBV5-6 to TRBJ2-3, with 8 bases identical to TRBD2. This CDR3 is 18 amino acids long. Trimming at V came to 0 bases and at J to 1 base, leaving 10 bases not matched to a gene. Germline loops: CDR1 SGHDT, CDR2 YYEEEE. CDR3 amino acids: CASSLAGFGRGGTDTQYF. The CDR3 nucleotides read TGTGCCAGCAGCTTGGCGGGATTTGGGCGGGGGGGCACAGATACGCAGTATTTT.

The rearrangement uses TRBV29-1 and TRBJ1-2; no clear D. Germline CDR1 and CDR2: SQVTM and ANQGSEA. V gave up 5 bases and J gave up 1 base, with 8 bases separating them. This CDR3 is 12 amino acids long. This CDR3 reads CSVMSFNYGYTF. The CDR3 DNA follows: TGCAGCGTTATGAGTTTTAACTATGGCTACACCTTC.

The chain employs TRBV29-1 and TRBJ2-6; TRBD1 matches at 8 bases. The ends lost 6 bases at V and 2 bases at J; junction bases unmatched: 6. This CDR3 region has 15 residues. Germline CDR1 SQVTM, CDR2 ANQGSEA. CDR3: CSVDREGTGANVLTF. The CDR3 nucleotides read TGCAGCGTGGACAGGGAAGGAACTGGGGCCAACGTCCTGACTTTC.

The V call is TRBV5-1, the J call TRBJ1-4; 11 bases align to TRBD1. There are 14 residues in the CDR3. V lost 4 bases and J lost 8; bases outside the gene matches: 4. From germline, CDR1 is SGHRS and CDR2 YFSETQ. The CDR3 DNA is TGCGCCAGCAGCAGGGGGACAGGGGGAGAAAAACTGTTTTTT. Translated, it gives CASSRGTGGEKLFF. The full variable domain, with the rest looked up from reference TRBV5-1 and TRBJ1-4, is KAGVTQTPRYLIKTRGQQVTLSCSPISGHRSVSWYQQTPGQGLQFLFEYFSETQRNKGNFPGRFSGRQFSNSRSEMNVSTLELGDSALYLCASSRGTGGEKLFFGSGTQLSVL.

The chain joins TRBV9 to TRBJ1-1; 7 bases map to TRBD1. Germline V gene sequence: CDR1 SGDLS, CDR2 YYNGEE. The CDR3 loop spans 15 amino acids. Germline trimming cut 0 bases from V and 5 bases from J; bases unmatched to any gene: 7. The CDR3 loop is CASSVDGGRGTEAFF. In DNA, the CDR3 is TGTGCCAGCAGCGTAGACGGGGGCAGGGGGACTGAAGCTTTCTTT.

The rearrangement links TRBV29-1 to TRBJ2-7, with D tentatively TRBD1 (5 bases). Germline CDR1 reads SQVTM; CDR2 reads ANQGSEA. V was pared by 3 bases and J by 4 bases, with 13 bases between. CDR3 length: 13 amino acids. The DNA for the CDR3 is TGCAGCGTTGATCGGCAGGGTAGTTACGAGCAGTACTTC. This gives the protein CSVDRQGSYEQYF.

The chain uses TRBV7-3 and TRBJ2-1, with D perhaps matching TRBD1 (6 bases). CDR1 and CDR2 (germline): SGHTA, FQGTGA. Trimming cost V 5 bases and J 5 bases, with 19 bases left between them. The CDR3 has 16 amino acids. CDR3: CASSPLGGGPDNEQFF. As DNA, the CDR3 is TGTGCCAGCAGCCCATTAGGGGGTGGTCCCGACAATGAGCAGTTCTTC.

The rearrangement uses TRBV5-1 and TRBJ2-2; D is uncertain. This CDR3 region has 15 residues. Germline CDR1 SGHRS, CDR2 YFSETQ. Trimming removed 2 bases at V and 1 base at J, with 9 bases between. The CDR3 DNA sequence: TGCGCCAGCAGCTTATTCAGTGGGAACACCGGGGAGCTGTTTTTT. Residues: CASSLFSGNTGELFF. Combining the CDR3 with reference TRBV5-1 and TRBJ2-2 gives the whole variable domain KAGVTQTPRYLIKTRGQQVTLSCSPISGHRSVSWYQQTPGQGLQFLFEYFSETQRNKGNFPGRFSGRQFSNSRSEMNVSTLELGDSALYLCASSLFSGNTGELFFGEGSRLTVL.

This rearrangement joins TRBV6-5 to TRBJ1-3, with a tentative D call TRBD1 (6 bases). Germline CDR1 MNHEY, CDR2 SVGAGI. The CDR3 totals 16 residues. Trimming cost V 4 bases and J 5 bases, with 18 bases left between them. CDR3 in amino acids: CASSSRQVGERNTIYF. The CDR3 DNA reads as TGTGCCAGCAGTTCCAGACAGGTGGGGGAAAGAAACACCATATATTTT.

The chain combines TRBV28 with TRBJ2-3; a possible D gene is TRBD2 (6 bases). The length of the CDR3 is 14 residues. Deletions cut 6 bases from V and 6 bases from J, with 16 bases between. Germline CDR1 and CDR2: MDHEN and SYDVKM. The CDR3 loop is CASSRRGAGDTQYF. The CDR3 DNA reads as TGTGCCAGCAGCCGCCGCGGGGCGGGGGATACGCAGTATTTT.

V usage is TRBV7-2 and J usage is TRBJ2-1, with TRBD1 identical over 11 bases. V trimming: 6 bases; J trimming: 3 bases; junction bases outside the gene matches: 4. Germline V gene sequence: CDR1 SGHTA, CDR2 FQGNSA. CDR3 size: 15 residues. The CDR3 coding sequence is TGTGCCAGCAGATCCGGGACAGGGGGCTACAATGAGCAGTTCTTC. Protein sequence: CASRSGTGGYNEQFF.

The chain joins TRBV19 to TRBJ1-2, with D possibly being TRBD1 (5 bases). The CDR3 is made up of 14 amino acids. CDR1 is LNHDA, CDR2 SQIVND, per germline (reference sequence). Trimming pared 5 bases from V and 4 bases from J, leaving 14 bases between. The CDR3 protein is CASSWDAGSYGYTF. Written as DNA, the CDR3 is TGTGCCAGTAGTTGGGACGCGGGAAGCTATGGCTACACCTTC. Full variable domain (remainder filled in from reference TRBV19 and TRBJ1-2): DGGITQSPKYLFRKEGQNVTLSCEQNLNHDAMYWYRQDPGQGLRLIYYSQIVNDFQKGDIAEGYSVSREKKESFPLTVTSAQKNPTAFYLCASSWDAGSYGYTFGSGTRLTVV.

The rearrangement joins TRBV29-1 to TRBJ2-1; 12 nucleotides align to TRBD2. CDR1 and CDR2 (germline): SQVTM, ANQGSEA. The J segment lost 5 bases and the V segment lost 6 bases, leaving 5 bases of the junction unmatched. The CDR3 consists of 14 residues. The CDR3 DNA sequence: TGCAGCGTGAGACTAGCGGGGGTCGACAATGAGCAGTTCTTC. Translating gives CSVRLAGVDNEQFF.

This chain links TRBV7-9 with TRBJ2-7; D gene ambiguous. Trimming left V 0 bases short and J 2 bases short, with 8 bases between. This CDR3 region has 14 residues. CDR1 and CDR2 (germline): SEHNR, FQNEAQ (reference sequence). CDR3 protein: CASSLANMTYEQYF. CDR3 nucleotides: TGTGCCAGCAGCTTAGCTAACATGACCTACGAGCAGTACTTC.

The chain recombines TRBV4-1 with TRBJ1-5; a weak D match, TRBD1 (5 bases). Germline V gene sequence: CDR1 MGHRA, CDR2 YSYEKL. This CDR3 spans 16 amino acids. V was pared by 3 bases and J by 3 bases, with 15 bases between. The CDR3 region has the DNA TGCGCCAGCAGCCACCCCTGGGCAGGGAACAATCAGCCCCAGCATTTT. This translates into CASSHPWAGNNQPQHF.

Points on this clone: This specimen includes other DNA sequences encoding the same CDR3. The chain combines TRBV29-1 with TRBJ2-6, with a possible D match to TRBD1 (5 bases). The V end lost 4 bases, the J end lost 4 bases, and 14 bases lay between the germline ends. Germline CDR1 is SQVTM and CDR2 is ANQGSEA. The CDR3 has 15 amino acids. CDR3 DNA: TGCAGCGTTGCCATTCAGGGTTCCGGGGCCAACGTCCTGACTTTC. Protein sequence: CSVAIQGSGANVLTF.

The chain recombines TRBV19 with TRBJ2-5, with D unresolved. CDR3 length equals 17 residues. V lost 0 bases and J lost 0, with 14 bases in between. CDR1 and CDR2 (germline): LNHDA, SQIVND (reference sequence). CDR3 in amino acids: CASSIDFGTVNQETQYF. CDR3 DNA: TGTGCCAGTAGTATAGATTTTGGTACGGTAAACCAAGAGACCCAGTACTTC.

This chain links TRBV19 with TRBJ2-1, with 7 bases identical to TRBD2. This CDR3 region has 15 residues. From germline, CDR1 is LNHDA and CDR2 SQIVND (reference sequence). V lost 4 bases, J lost 4 bases, and 7 bases stayed unmatched. This CDR3 reads CASSTGLVLYNEQFF. CDR3 DNA: TGTGCCAGTAGTACCGGACTAGTTCTGTACAATGAGCAGTTCTTC.

The rearrangement uses TRBV18 and TRBJ1-6; 8 bases are a match to TRBD1. The CDR3 is 15 amino acids. CDR1 is KGHSH, CDR2 LQKENI, per germline. V dropped 6 bases and J dropped 10; count of bases not matched to a gene: 11. Written as DNA, the CDR3 is TGTGCCAGCTCCCCCGACAGGGGCGTTGGGTCACCCCTCCACTTT. Its protein is CASSPDRGVGSPLHF.

Considering frequency, this clone is medium-sized. The J gene is TRBJ1-4, the V gene TRBV27, with D unresolved. Germline-derived CDR1 and CDR2 are MNHEY and SMNVEV (reference sequence). The V end lost 5 bases, the J end lost 8 bases, and 9 bases lay between the germline ends. The CDR3 consists of 12 residues. CDR3: CASSVPGEKLFF. The CDR3 coding sequence is TGTGCCAGCAGTGTACCGGGAGAAAAACTGTTTTTT.

This CDR3 is CASRLLQGRANYGYTF. CDR3 nucleotides: TGTGCCAGCAGACTACTACAGGGACGAGCTAACTATGGCTACACCTTC. The chain uses TRBV5-6 and TRBJ1-2; weak D call: TRBD1 (6 bases). V shed 5 bases and J shed 0 bases, with 17 bases lying between them. The CDR3 contains 16 residues. Looked up from germline, CDR1 is SGHDT and CDR2 is YYEEEE.

CDR3 sequence (DNA): TGTGCCAGCAGCTTGGCGGAGGTGGGACAGGGACCCTTATACGAGCAGTACTTC. Translation gives CASSLAEVGQGPLYEQYF. This chain links TRBV5-6 with TRBJ2-7, with 9 bases lining up with TRBD1. Germline CDR1 SGHDT, CDR2 YYEEEE. The CDR3 extends over 18 amino acids. Germline trimming cut 0 bases from V and 4 bases from J; bases unmatched to any gene: 14.

The gene calls are TRBV6-5 and TRBJ1-4; TRBD1 aligns across 9 bases. Trimming removed 4 bases from V and 8 bases from J; junction bases left unmatched: 11. CDR1 and CDR2 from the germline V gene are MNHEY and SVGAGI. The CDR3 has 16 residues. The CDR3 nucleotides are TGTGCCAGCAGTTTTGATCCGGGACAGGGTAGGGAAAAACTGTTTTTT. Translating gives CASSFDPGQGREKLFF.

This rearrangement joins TRBV19 to TRBJ2-7; tentatively, D is TRBD1 (5 bases). The V gene's germline CDR1 is LNHDA and CDR2 SQIVND (reference sequence). The V end lost 8 bases, the J end lost 6 bases, and 20 bases lay between the germline ends. The length of the CDR3 is 14 residues. CDR3 residues: CASSGRAGQGEQYF. CDR3 nucleotide sequence: TGTGCCAGTTCGGGTCGGGCAGGGCAAGGCGAGCAGTACTTC. Full variable domain (missing parts from reference TRBV19 and TRBJ2-7): DGGITQSPKYLFRKEGQNVTLSCEQNLNHDAMYWYRQDPGQGLRLIYYSQIVNDFQKGDIAEGYSVSREKKESFPLTVTSAQKNPTAFYLCASSGRAGQGEQYFGPGTRLTVT.